These 6 T cell receptor beta chains share one sample of origin, sequenced in a study of identical twins. TCRdb re-called the 5' RACE reads through MiXCR, storing one row per CDR3 protein. The profile shows about 570,000 distinct CDR3 sequences, around 9.6% of them singletons. These data were likewise used in another study, on yellow fever vaccine responses in identical twins.

The sequenced sample consisted of PBMCs. The receptors stem from a woman under 30 in good health.

This clonotype was counted a few times. The chain employs TRBV7-3 and TRBJ2-4, with unresolved D. Germline CDR1 reads SGHTA; CDR2 reads FQGTGA. This CDR3 spans 17 amino acids. V was trimmed by 1 base and J by 9 bases, leaving 22 bases between them. The CDR3 nucleotides are TGTGCCAGCAGCTTAATCCCCGCCCCCAAAACGAACATCATTCAGTACTTC. Translation: CASSLIPAPKTNIIQYF.

The chain links TRBV7-2 to TRBJ2-1; D is possibly TRBD2 (7 bases). Germline V CDR1 and CDR2: SGHTA, FQGNSA. The V end lost 0 bases, the J end lost 6 bases, and 12 bases lay between the germline ends. CDR3 size: 15 residues. The CDR3 protein is CASSLAGGGRNEQFF. The CDR3 DNA sequence: TGTGCCAGCAGCTTAGCGGGAGGGGGTCGCAATGAGCAGTTCTTC.

The table lists this clonotype with a few counts. This rearrangement joins TRBV14 to TRBJ2-7; tentative D call: TRBD2 (5 bases). The CDR3 length is 13 residues. V lost 5 bases to trimming and J lost 6 bases, with 14 bases between them. In germline, CDR1 is SGHDN, CDR2 FVKESK. The CDR3 here is CASSLSAGGEQYF. The CDR3 nucleotides are TGTGCCAGCAGCTTATCGGCGGGCGGCGAGCAGTACTTC.

The chain is built from TRBV4-3 and TRBJ2-3, with 7 nucleotides matching TRBD1. The CDR3 runs 15 residues. V shed 0 bases and J 4 bases; nucleotides not matched to a gene: 4. Germline V lookup: CDR1 LGHNA, CDR2 YSLEER. The CDR3 loop reads CASSQEWDSSDTQYF. The CDR3 DNA is TGCGCCAGCAGCCAAGAATGGGACAGTTCAGATACGCAGTATTTT.

The rearrangement joins TRBV20-1 to TRBJ2-7, with 7 bases fitting TRBD2. V shed 5 bases, J shed 3 bases, and the junction held 7 bases outside the gene matches. This CDR3 comprises 13 residues. CDR1 is DFQATT and CDR2 is SNEGSKA in the germline V gene (reference sequence). CDR3 sequence reads: CSASAGAVYEQYF. CDR3 in DNA: TGCAGTGCTTCGGCGGGAGCAGTCTACGAGCAGTACTTC.

A note on this clonotype: A much larger clone differs by one base, so this may be a read error. This chain connects TRBV10-1 to TRBJ2-1, with D hard to call. CDR1 is WNHNN and CDR2 is SYGVQD in the germline V gene (reference sequence). This CDR3 is 14 amino acids long. With 8 bases removed from V and 4 bases from J, the gap between germline ends came to 15 bases. In DNA form, the CDR3 reads TGCGCCAGCTTCCCTCGGCGGCAATACAATGAGCAGTTCTTC. Its translation: CASFPRRQYNEQFF.